This T cell receptor beta chain comes out of a study of T cell responses to AZD1222 COVID-19 vaccine. Overall study: Some second doses came at about 4 weeks and others at about 12 weeks; these were pooled. Findings and caveats of the study: Spike-spanning, vaccine-associated CD4 TCRs were dominant at 160-218 and 743-854. Reportedly, close to half of spike-specific TCRs are directed against unmutated variant regions. An increase in Spike-specific TCR breadth and depth was observed after two AZD1222 doses.

Measured with immunoSEQ multiplex PCR; TCRdb has only the in-frame clones, and not every one. Here the sample spans 100,000 to 110,000 clones, about 83% being singletons. Concerning this clone: As yet, its antigen is unknown.

The receptor comes from an adult in good health. This specimen consisted of peripheral blood, obtained on day 0 of AZD1222 vaccination.

The CDR3 DNA reads as TGTGCCAGCAGTACTACTCGTGGGGAGACCCAGTACTTC. It codes for CASSTTRGETQYF. The rearrangement links TRBV6-4 to TRBJ2-5; D call uncertain. There are 13 residues in the CDR3. The V end was cut by 5 bases, the J end by 5 bases, with 12 bases between. CDR1 is MRHNA and CDR2 is SNTAGT in the germline V gene.